This is a list of T cell receptor beta chains from one sample in a study of blood T cell repertoires in COVID-19. Libraries were prepared by immunoSEQ multiplex PCR; TCRdb keeps only in-frame clonotypes and omits some of them. The table shows around 380,000 clones, with roughly 86% occurring only once. The sample was peripheral blood. These receptors all come from a human donor with acute or convalescent COVID-19. The donor label of this sample is uncertain. Both conserved end residues are part of each CDR3.

v_call	cdr3_aa
TRBV15	CATSRDRAGTNEKLFF
TRBV5-5	CASSTSPGIRYNEQFF
TRBV7-9	CASSLRPQGYTF
TRBV20-1	CRTEGNYGYTF
TRBV18	CASSPGLAGAGELFF
TRBV6-5	CASSYDVAQSSYEQYF
TRBV6-6	CASRLRGLLGDTQYF
TRBV27	CASSLLGDSRPLHF
TRBV6-1	CASREGIQGLQYF
TRBV6-6	CASSPTSTGELFF
TRBV29-1	CSVEGGGNEQFF
TRBV21-1	CASSRLGLAATDTQYF
TRBV19	CASSEKTVAAFF
TRBV7-9	CASSSTSGRSDTQYF
TRBV6-5	CAIDRENTGELFF
TRBV2	CASSWTENYGYTF
TRBV3-1/TRBV3-2	CASSQDGGYTF
TRBV20-1	CSASVTGANSPLHF
TRBV11-2	CASSQHGGTAFTGNTIYF
TRBV5-5	CASSKDRTSNQPQHF
TRBV7-6	CASSHRVVETQYF
TRBV30	CAWSITSGGPYEQYF
TRBV27	CASRWQGNSPLHF
TRBV11-2	CASSLIDRGSEKLFF
TRBV19	CASSIGAGGQPQHF
TRBV5-4	CASSLGLAETYEQYF
TRBV6-5	CASSYSGAADTEAFF
TRBV11-2	CASSLGTGSYGYTF
TRBV14	CASSQVQGNTGELFF
TRBV27	CASTGTGGISSSGYTF
TRBV6-6	CASSFSESNQPQHF